Below, 9 T cell receptor beta chains from the same sample are listed, as sequenced in a study of OX40 agonist ivuxolimab in advanced cancers. Libraries were made using the immunoSEQ multiplex PCR assay. TCRdb limited this immuneACCESS table to in-frame rearrangements with V and J called. A share of clones is missing; checked studies link under half to unresolved V genes, and the rest is unexplained. Counted in this sample were about 78,000 clones; roughly 92% of them appeared once. 2.8% of the sample is in the top ten clones. The starting material was CD4+ or CD8+ T cells sorted from blood, obtained in a trial of the OX40 agonist ivuxolimab. These receptors all stem from an adult with an advanced solid tumor such as melanoma, head and neck, liver or kidney cancer.

The chain is built from TRBV7-9 and TRBJ1-2, with D possibly matching TRBD1 (5 bases). V was pared by 3 bases and J by 9 bases, with 11 bases between. The germline V gene encodes CDR1 SEHNR and CDR2 FQNEAQ (reference sequence). This CDR3 has 12 residues. Written as DNA, the CDR3 is TGTGCCAGCAGCTTGGCACAGGAGAGCTACACCTTC. Its protein product is CASSLAQESYTF.

The chain links TRBV18 to TRBJ1-2, with D hard to call. In germline, CDR1 is KGHSH, CDR2 LQKENI. The CDR3 sequence is 15 residues long. V lost 2 bases and J 1 base, leaving 11 bases between the germline ends. The CDR3 region has the DNA TGTGCCAGCTCACCAGGTTTCGGCAGTAACTATGGCTACACCTTC. Protein product: CASSPGFGSNYGYTF.

The V gene is TRBV2, the J gene TRBJ1-3, with D possibly matching TRBD1 (6 bases). From germline, CDR1 is SNHLY and CDR2 FYNNEI. Between the trimmed V and J ends, which lost 4 bases and 4 bases, there was a span of 11 bases. This CDR3 is 14 amino acids long. The CDR3 nucleotides read TGTGCCAGCAGTGCCGACAGGTTGGGAAACACCATATATTTT. It encodes CASSADRLGNTIYF.

This clone appeared once. The V and J genes are TRBV14 and TRBJ2-2; D is undetermined. Trimming stripped 0 bases from V and 4 bases from J, with 0 bases between. Looked up from germline, CDR1 is SGHDN and CDR2 is FVKESK. CDR3 length: 12 residues. The CDR3 spells CASSQDTGELFF. DNA of the CDR3: TGTGCCAGCAGCCAAGACACCGGGGAGCTGTTTTTT.

This chain links TRBV9 with TRBJ1-2; tentatively, D is TRBD1 (5 bases). Per the germline V gene, CDR1 is SGDLS and CDR2 is YYNGEE. Trimming pared 5 bases from V and 6 bases from J, leaving 8 bases between. The CDR3 length is 11 residues. CDR3 amino acids: CASRGVHGYTF. DNA of the CDR3: TGTGCCAGCAGGGGGGTTCATGGCTACACCTTC.

The chain employs TRBV5-1 and TRBJ1-2; TRBD1 might be the D (5 bases). The CDR3 runs 15 residues. The germline V gene has CDR1 SGHRS and CDR2 YFSETQ. Trimming removed 0 bases from V and 7 bases from J, with 16 bases in between. As DNA, the CDR3 is TGCGCCAGCAGCTTGGATGTCGGCAGGGCGGGTGGCTACACCTTC. This encodes CASSLDVGRAGGYTF.

The chain carries TRBV5-1 and TRBJ1-2; TRBD1 agrees at 8 bases. J gave up 2 bases and V 4 bases, and 1 base lay outside the gene matches. CDR1 SGHRS and CDR2 YFSETQ come from the germline V gene. The length of the CDR3 is 13 residues. The CDR3 DNA follows: TGCGCCAGCAGCCGGGACAGGAACTATGGCTACACCTTC. Translated, it gives CASSRDRNYGYTF.

This sequence joins TRBV5-4 and TRBJ2-7, with 11 bases matching TRBD2. The CDR3 covers 16 residues. V shed 4 bases, J shed 3 bases, and the junction held 9 bases outside the gene matches. Germline V gene data show CDR1 as SGHNT and CDR2 as YYREEE (reference sequence). The CDR3 loop is CASSQSGLAANYEQYF. In nucleotides, the CDR3 is TGTGCCAGCAGCCAGTCGGGACTAGCGGCCAACTACGAGCAGTACTTC.

J is TRBJ1-2 and V is TRBV5-4; D not certain. The germline V gene encodes CDR1 SGHNT and CDR2 YYREEE (reference sequence). The CDR3 extends over 13 amino acids. With 2 bases removed from V and 0 bases from J, the gap between germline ends came to 5 bases. The CDR3: CASSFGTNYGYTF. CDR3 nucleotides: TGTGCCAGCAGCTTCGGAACTAACTATGGCTACACCTTC.